This T cell receptor beta chain was recorded in a study of cytomegalovirus exposure and HLA in healthy donors. Findings and limits, study-wide: Researchers reportedly found TCR beta sequences accurately predicted most subjects' HLA-A and HLA-B alleles.

With 60 Vbeta and 13 Jbeta primers, the PCR was carried out. Some clones are missing from TCRdb's copy, which holds only in-frame ones; the method was immunoSEQ multiplex PCR. Counted here are around 190,000 clones, more than 70% occurring once; the ten biggest clones make up 1.5% to 2%. CDR1 LGHNA and CDR2 YSLEER come from the germline V gene. The CDR3 contains 15 residues. The germline V and J ends were trimmed by 3 bases and 0 bases, with 6 bases remaining between them. With regard to this clone: The antigen is unknown.

The source material was PBMCs. This chain joins TRBV4-3 and TRBJ2-6, with a possible D match to TRBD1 (6 bases). This clonotype originated in a man aged 40-50 years in good health and CMV-seropositive. The CDR3 loop is CASSQTGSGANVLTF. CDR3 nucleotide sequence: TGCGCCAGCAGCCAGACAGGCTCTGGGGCCAACGTCCTGACTTTC.